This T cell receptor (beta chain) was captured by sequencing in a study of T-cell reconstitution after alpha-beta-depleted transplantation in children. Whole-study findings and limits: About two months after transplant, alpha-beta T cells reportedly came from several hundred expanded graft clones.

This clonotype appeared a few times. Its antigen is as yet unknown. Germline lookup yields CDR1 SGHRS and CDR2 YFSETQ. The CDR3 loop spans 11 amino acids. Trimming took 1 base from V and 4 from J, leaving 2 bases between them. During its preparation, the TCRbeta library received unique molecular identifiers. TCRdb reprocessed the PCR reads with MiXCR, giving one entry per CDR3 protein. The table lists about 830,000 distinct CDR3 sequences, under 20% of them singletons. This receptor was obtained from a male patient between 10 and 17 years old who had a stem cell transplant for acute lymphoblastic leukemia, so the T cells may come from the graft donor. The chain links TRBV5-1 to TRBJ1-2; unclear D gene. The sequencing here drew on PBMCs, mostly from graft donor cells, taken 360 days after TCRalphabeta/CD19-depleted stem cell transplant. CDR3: CASSLIYGYTF. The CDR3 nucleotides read TGCGCCAGCAGCTTGATCTATGGCTACACCTTC.